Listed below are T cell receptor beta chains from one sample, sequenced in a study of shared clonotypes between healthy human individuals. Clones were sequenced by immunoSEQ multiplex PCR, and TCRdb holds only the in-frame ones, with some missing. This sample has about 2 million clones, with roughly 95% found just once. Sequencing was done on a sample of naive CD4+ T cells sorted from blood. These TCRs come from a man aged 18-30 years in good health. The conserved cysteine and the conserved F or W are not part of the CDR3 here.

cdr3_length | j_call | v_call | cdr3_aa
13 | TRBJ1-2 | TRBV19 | ASGADEQLHYGYT
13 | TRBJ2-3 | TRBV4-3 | ASSQGGYGTDTQY
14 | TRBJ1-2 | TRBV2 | ASSDPPTGTGLGYT
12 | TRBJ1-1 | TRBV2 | ASSEQGWYTEAF
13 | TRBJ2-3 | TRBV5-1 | ASSLPGPDTDTQY
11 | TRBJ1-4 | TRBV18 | ASSLRENEKLF
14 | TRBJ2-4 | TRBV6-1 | ASSGTLVLAKNIQY
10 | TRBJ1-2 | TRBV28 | ASRGRRDGYT
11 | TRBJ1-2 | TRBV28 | ASSFGQGHGYT
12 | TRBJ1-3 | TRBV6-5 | ASRPGGSGNTIY